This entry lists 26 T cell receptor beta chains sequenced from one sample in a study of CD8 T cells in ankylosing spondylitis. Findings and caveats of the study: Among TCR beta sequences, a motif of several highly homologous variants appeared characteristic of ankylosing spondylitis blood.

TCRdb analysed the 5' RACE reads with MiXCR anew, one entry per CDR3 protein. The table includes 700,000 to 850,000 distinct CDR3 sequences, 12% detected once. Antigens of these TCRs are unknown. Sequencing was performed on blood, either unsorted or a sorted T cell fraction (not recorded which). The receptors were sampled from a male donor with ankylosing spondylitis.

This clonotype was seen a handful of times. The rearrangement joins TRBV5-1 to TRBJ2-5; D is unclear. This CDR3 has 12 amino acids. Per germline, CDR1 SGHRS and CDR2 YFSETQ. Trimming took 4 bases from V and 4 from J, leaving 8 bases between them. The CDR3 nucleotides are TGCGCCAGCAGCAATGACGTAGAGACCCAGTACTTC. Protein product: CASSNDVETQYF.

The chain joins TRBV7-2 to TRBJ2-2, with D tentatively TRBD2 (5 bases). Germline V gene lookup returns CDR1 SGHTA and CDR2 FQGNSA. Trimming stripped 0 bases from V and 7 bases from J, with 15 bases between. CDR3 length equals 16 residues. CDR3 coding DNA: TGTGCCAGCAGCTTAGCAGGCGCGGGCTTGGGCGGGGAGCTGTTTTTT. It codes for CASSLAGAGLGGELFF. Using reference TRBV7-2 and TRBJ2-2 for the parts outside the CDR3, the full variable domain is GAGVSQSPSNKVTEKGKDVELRCDPISGHTALYWYRQSLGQGLEFLIYFQGNSAPDKSGLPSDRFSAERTGGSVSTLTIQRTQQEDSAVYLCASSLAGAGLGGELFFGEGSRLTVL.

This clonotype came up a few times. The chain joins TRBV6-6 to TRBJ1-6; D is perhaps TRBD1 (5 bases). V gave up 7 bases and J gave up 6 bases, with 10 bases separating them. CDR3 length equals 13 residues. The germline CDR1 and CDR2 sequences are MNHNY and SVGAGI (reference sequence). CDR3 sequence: CASNRDANSPLHF. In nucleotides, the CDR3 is TGTGCCAGCAACCGGGACGCTAATTCACCCCTCCACTTT.

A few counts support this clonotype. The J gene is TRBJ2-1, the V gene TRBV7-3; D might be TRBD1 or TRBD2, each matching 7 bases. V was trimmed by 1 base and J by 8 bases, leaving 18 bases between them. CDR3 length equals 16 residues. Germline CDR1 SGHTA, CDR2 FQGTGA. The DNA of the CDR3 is TGTGCCAGCAGCTTAAATGGGCAGGGGGGGTTGCATGAGCAGTTCTTC. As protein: CASSLNGQGGLHEQFF.

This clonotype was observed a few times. The CDR3 DNA follows: TGTGCCAGCAGACAACCAGGGGGCGTAGGAGGCGGCTACACCTTC. Translating gives CASRQPGGVGGGYTF. The rearrangement joins TRBV6-1 to TRBJ1-2; TRBD1 matches 8 bases. Germline V gives CDR1 MNHNS, CDR2 SASEGT. The CDR3 is made up of 15 amino acids. V lost 6 bases and J lost 8; bases outside the gene matches: 14.

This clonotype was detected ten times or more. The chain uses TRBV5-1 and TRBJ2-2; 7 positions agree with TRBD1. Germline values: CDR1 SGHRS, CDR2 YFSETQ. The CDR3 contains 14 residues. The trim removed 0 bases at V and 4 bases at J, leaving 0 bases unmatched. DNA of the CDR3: TGCGCCAGCAGCTTGGACAGGGGCACCGGGGAGCTGTTTTTT. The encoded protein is CASSLDRGTGELFF.

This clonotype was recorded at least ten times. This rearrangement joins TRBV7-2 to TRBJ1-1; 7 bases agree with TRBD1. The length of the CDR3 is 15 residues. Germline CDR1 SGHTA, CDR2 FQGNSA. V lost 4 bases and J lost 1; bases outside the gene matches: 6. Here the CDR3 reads CASSSTRTGNTEAFF. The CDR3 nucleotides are TGTGCCAGCAGCTCGACCCGGACAGGGAACACTGAAGCTTTCTTT.

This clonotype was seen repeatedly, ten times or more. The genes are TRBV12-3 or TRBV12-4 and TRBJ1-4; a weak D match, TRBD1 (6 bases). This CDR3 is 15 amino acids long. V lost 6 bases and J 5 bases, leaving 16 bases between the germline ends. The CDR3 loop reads CASSEAQGGNEKLFF. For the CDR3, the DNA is TGTGCCAGCAGCGAGGCACAGGGCGGAAATGAAAAACTGTTTTTT.

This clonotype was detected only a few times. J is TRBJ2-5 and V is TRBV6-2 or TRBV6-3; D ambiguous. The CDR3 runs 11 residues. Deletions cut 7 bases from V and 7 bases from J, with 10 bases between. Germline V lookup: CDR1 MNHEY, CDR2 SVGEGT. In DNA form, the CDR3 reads TGTGCCAGCACGTCGAGAGGGACCCAGTACTTC. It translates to CASTSRGTQYF.

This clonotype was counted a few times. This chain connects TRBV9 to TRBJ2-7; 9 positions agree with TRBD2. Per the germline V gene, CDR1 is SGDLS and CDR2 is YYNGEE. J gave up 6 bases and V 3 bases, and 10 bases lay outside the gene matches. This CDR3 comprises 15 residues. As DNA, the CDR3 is TGTGCCAGCAGCGGTGGGGGACTAGCTATTGGCGAGCAGTACTTC. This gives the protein CASSGGGLAIGEQYF.

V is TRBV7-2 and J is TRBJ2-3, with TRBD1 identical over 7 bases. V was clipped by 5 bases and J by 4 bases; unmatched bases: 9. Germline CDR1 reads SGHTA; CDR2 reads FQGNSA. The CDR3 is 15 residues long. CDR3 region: CASSAHRGWADTQYF. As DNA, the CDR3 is TGTGCCAGCAGCGCACACAGGGGTTGGGCAGATACGCAGTATTTT.

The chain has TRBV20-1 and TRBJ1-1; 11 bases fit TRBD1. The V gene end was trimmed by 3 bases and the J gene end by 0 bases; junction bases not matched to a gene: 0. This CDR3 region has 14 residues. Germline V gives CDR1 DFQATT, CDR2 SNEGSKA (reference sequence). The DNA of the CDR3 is TGCAGTGCTAGGGGACAGGGGGTGAACACTGAAGCTTTCTTT. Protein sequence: CSARGQGVNTEAFF.

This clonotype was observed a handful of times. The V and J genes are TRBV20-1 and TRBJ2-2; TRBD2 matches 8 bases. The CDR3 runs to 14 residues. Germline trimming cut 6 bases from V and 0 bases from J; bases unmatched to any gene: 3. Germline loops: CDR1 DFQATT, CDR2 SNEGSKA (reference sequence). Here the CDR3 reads CSATSGSNTGELFF. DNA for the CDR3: TGCAGTGCCACTAGCGGATCGAACACCGGGGAGCTGTTTTTT.

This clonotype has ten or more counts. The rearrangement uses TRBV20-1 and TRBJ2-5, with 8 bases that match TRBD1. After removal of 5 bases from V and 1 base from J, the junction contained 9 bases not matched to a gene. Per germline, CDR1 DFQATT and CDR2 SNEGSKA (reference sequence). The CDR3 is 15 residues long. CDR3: CSACHTGTGQETQYF. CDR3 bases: TGCAGTGCTTGCCACACCGGGACAGGCCAAGAGACCCAGTACTTC.

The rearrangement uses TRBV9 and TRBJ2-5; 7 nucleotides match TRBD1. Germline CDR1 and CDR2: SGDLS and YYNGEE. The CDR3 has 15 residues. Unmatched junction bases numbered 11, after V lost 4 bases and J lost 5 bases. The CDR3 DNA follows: TGTGCCAGCAGCATAAGGACAGGTCAGGGGGAGACCCAGTACTTC. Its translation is CASSIRTGQGETQYF.

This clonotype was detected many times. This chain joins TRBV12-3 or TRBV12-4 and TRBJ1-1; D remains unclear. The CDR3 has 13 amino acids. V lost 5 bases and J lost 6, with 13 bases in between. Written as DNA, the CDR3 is TGTGCCAGCAGTGCGACCACGTTATCTGAAGCTTTCTTT. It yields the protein CASSATTLSEAFF.

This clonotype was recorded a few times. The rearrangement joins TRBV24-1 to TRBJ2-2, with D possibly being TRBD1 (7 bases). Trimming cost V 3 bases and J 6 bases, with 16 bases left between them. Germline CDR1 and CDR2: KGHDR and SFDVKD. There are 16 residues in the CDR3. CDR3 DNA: TGTGCCACCAGTGATCCCAGGGGGGCAGCCGCCGGGGAGCTGTTTTTT. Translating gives CATSDPRGAAAGELFF.

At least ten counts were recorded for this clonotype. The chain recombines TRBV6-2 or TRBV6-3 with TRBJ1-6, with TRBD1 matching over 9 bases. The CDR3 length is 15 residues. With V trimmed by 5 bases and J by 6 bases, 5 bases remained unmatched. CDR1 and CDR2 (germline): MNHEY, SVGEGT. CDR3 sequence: CASSAPGQGNSPLHF. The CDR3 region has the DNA TGTGCCAGCAGTGCGCCGGGACAGGGTAATTCACCCCTCCACTTT.

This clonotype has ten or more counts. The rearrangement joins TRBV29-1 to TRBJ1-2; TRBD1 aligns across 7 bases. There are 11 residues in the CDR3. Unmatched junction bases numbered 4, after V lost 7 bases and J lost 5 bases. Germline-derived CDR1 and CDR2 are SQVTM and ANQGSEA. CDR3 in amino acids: CSAGTAYGYTF. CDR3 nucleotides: TGCAGCGCCGGGACAGCTTATGGCTACACCTTC.

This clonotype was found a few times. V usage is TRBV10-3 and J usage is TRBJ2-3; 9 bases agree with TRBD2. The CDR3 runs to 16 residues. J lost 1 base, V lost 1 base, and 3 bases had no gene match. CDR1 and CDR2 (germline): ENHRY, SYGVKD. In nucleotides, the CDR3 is TGTGCCATCAGTGAGTGGCGGGAGGGGGGCACAGATACGCAGTATTTT. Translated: CAISEWREGGTDTQYF.

CDR3: CASSWLAGVADTQYF. The DNA of the CDR3 is TGTGCCAGCAGTTGGCTAGCGGGAGTAGCAGATACGCAGTATTTT. The genes are TRBV6-2 or TRBV6-3 and TRBJ2-3; 10 bases line up with TRBD2. V lost 4 bases and J lost 4; bases outside the gene matches: 5. Germline V lookup: CDR1 MNHEY, CDR2 SVGEGT. CDR3 length equals 15 residues.

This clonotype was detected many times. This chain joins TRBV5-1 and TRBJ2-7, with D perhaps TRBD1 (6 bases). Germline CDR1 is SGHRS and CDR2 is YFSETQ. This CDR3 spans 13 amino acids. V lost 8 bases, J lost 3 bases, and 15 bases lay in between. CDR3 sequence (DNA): TGCGCCAGTTTCCGGGACAACTACTACGAGCAGTACTTC. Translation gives CASFRDNYYEQYF.

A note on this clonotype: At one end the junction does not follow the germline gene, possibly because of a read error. This chain's CDR3 is CGSIGAGGYNEQFF. DNA of the CDR3: TGTGGCAGCATTGGAGCAGGGGGCTACAATGAGCAGTTCTTC. The chain uses TRBV7-9 and TRBJ2-1; 7 nucleotides agree with TRBD1. The CDR3 has 14 amino acids. Looked up from germline, CDR1 is SEHNR and CDR2 is FQNEAQ (reference sequence).

The CDR3 DNA reads TGTGCTAGTGGTTCCCTCCCCACGGACAGGATATCAGATACGCAGTATTTT. Amino acids: CASGSLPTDRISDTQYF. The chain carries TRBV12-5 and TRBJ2-3, with 7 bases lining up with TRBD1. V was pared by 4 bases and J by 4 bases, with 14 bases of the junction left unmatched. Germline V lookup: CDR1 LGHNT, CDR2 FRNRAP. The CDR3 sequence is 17 residues long.

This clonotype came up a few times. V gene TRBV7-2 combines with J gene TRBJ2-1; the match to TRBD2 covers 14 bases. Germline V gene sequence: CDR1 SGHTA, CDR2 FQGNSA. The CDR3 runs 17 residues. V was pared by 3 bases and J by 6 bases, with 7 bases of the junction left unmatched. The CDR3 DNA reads TGTGCCAGCAGCTTCTCGTGGACTAGCGGGAGGATCAATGAGCAGTTCTTC. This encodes CASSFSWTSGRINEQFF.

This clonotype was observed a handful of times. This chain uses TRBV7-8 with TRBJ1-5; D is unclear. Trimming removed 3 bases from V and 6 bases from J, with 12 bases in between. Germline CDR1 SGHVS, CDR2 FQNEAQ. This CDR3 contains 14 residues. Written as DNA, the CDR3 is TGTGCCAGCAGCTTCTCGGGATCATTTCAGCCCCAGCATTTT. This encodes CASSFSGSFQPQHF.